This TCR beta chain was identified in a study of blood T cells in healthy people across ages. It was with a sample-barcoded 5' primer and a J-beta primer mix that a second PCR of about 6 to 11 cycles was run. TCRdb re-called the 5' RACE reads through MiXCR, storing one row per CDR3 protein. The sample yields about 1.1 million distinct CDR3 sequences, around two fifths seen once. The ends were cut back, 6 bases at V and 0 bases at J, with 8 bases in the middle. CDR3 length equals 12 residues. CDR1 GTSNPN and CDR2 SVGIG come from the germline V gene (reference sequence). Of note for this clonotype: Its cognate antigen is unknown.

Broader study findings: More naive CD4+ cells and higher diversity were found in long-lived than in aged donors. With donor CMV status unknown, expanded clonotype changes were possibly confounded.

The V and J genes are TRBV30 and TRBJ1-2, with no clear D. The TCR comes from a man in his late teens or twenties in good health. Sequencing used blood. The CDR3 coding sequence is TGTGCCTGCCGAACTACTAACTATGGCTACACCTTC. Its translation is CACRTTNYGYTF.